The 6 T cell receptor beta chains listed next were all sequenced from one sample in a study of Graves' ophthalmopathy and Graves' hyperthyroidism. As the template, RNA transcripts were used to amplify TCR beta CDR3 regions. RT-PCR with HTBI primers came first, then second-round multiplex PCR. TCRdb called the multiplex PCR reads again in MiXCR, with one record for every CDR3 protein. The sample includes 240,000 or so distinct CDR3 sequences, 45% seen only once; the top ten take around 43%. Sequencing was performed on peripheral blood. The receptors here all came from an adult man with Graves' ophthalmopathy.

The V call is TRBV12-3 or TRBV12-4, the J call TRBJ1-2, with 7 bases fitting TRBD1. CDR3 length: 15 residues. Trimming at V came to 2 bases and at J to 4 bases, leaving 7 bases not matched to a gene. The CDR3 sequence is CASSLSFRGSYGYTF. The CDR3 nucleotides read TGTGCCAGCAGTTTAAGTTTCAGGGGGTCCTATGGCTACACCTTC.

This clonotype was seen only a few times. Written as DNA, the CDR3 is TGTGCCAGCAGTGTGAGGACAGGGTTTCAGCCCCAGCATTTT. Translation gives CASSVRTGFQPQHF. The J gene is TRBJ1-5, the V gene TRBV2, with 8 bases that match TRBD1. The trim removed 4 bases at V and 6 bases at J, leaving 5 bases unmatched. CDR1 and CDR2 from the germline V gene are SNHLY and FYNNEI. This CDR3 region has 14 residues.

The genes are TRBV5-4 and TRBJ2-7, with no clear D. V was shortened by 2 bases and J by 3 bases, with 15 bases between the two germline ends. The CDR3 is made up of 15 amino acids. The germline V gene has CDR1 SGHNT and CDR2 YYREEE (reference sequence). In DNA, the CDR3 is TGTGCCAGCAGCTTTGGGGTACTCGGGTTCTACGAGCAGTACTTC. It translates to CASSFGVLGFYEQYF.

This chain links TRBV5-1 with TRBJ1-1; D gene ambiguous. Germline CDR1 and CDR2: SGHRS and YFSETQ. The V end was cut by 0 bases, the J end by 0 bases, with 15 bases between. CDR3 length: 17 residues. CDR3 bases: TGCGCCAGCAGCTTGGCGTTGTCTCCGGGAGTGAACACTGAAGCTTTCTTT. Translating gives CASSLALSPGVNTEAFF.

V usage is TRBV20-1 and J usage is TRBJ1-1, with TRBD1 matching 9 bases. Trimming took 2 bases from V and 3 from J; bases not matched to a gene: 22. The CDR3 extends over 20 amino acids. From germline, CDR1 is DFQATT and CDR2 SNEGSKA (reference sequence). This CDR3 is CSARPGGARQGGAMDTEAFF. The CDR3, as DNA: TGCAGTGCTAGACCAGGGGGAGCTCGACAGGGGGGGGCCATGGACACTGAAGCTTTCTTT.

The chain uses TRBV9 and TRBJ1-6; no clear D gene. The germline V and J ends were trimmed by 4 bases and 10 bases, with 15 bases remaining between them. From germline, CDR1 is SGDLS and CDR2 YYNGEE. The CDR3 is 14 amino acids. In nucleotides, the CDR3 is TGTGCCAGCAGCCCGAGCCCGAGGAGCTCACCCCTCCACTTT. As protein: CASSPSPRSSPLHF.